The T cell receptor beta chain under discussion was sequenced for a study of blood T cell repertoires in COVID-19. Study context: Samples representing acute and convalescent COVID-19 were sourced from the United States, Italy and Spain. PBMCs, B-cell-depleted T cells, or T cells provided the cDNA or gDNA that made up the material.

Methods used by the authors: Estimated nucleated cell counts came from reference gene primer amplification. Measured with immunoSEQ multiplex PCR; TCRdb has only the in-frame clones, and not every one. The V and J calls and clone size come from that table; D and trimming were worked out from the DNA. This table holds roughly 87,000 clones, about 80% found once. Per the germline V gene, CDR1 is MGHRA and CDR2 is YSYEKL. This CDR3 region has 15 residues. The V gene lost 4 bases and the J gene lost 2 bases, with 13 bases spanning the gap. The specimen was peripheral blood. V is TRBV4-1 and J is TRBJ2-3; D is perhaps TRBD1 (6 bases). The receptor comes from a woman in her fifties or sixties with acute or convalescent COVID-19. CDR3 DNA: TGCGCCAGCAGCCTTGGGGGCGAACTCACAGATACGCAGTATTTT. Protein product: CASSLGGELTDTQYF.